The rows below give T cell receptor beta chains drawn from one sample of a study of tumour-infiltrating T cells in Burkitt lymphoma. TCRdb's table, derived via immunoSEQ multiplex PCR, lists solely in-frame clones and lacks some. The data show 4,500 to 6,500 clones, roughly a tenth seen once. What was sequenced was tumor tissue. The origin of the receptors is a human donor with diffuse large B-cell lymphoma. The CDR3 runs from the conserved cysteine through the conserved F or W. Fields, in order: J gene, clone size, D gene, V gene, CDR3 DNA, CDR3 protein. A D gene is named only where the DNA matches it firmly. Size tells how often a clone was seen (once, few, many) or the class of an expanded clone, and some rows leave it out.

TRBJ1-2 | NA | NA | TRBV4-1 | TGCGCCAGCAGCCGACCGCGAGAGCGCTATGGCTACACCTTC | CASSRPRERYGYTF
TRBJ1-2 | few | TRBD1 | TRBV19 | TGTGCCAGTAGTCTCGATCCAGGGGGGACGAATGGCTACACCTTC | CASSLDPGGTNGYTF
TRBJ1-4 | NA | TRBD1 | TRBV28 | TGTGCCAGCACTCCCGGGACAGGGGGCGCAAGGCGAGAAAAACTGTTTTTT | CASTPGTGGARREKLFF
TRBJ1-2 | few | NA | TRBV7-2 | TGTGCCAGCAGCCGTTCGAGGACAGACTATGGCTACACCTTC | CASSRSRTDYGYTF
TRBJ2-7 | NA | TRBD1 | TRBV10-3 | TGTGCCATCAGCGGACAGGGGCGCTACGAGCAGTACTTC | CAISGQGRYEQYF
TRBJ2-5 | few | NA | TRBV30 | TGTGCCTGGAGTTTACAAGAGACCCAGTACTTC | CAWSLQETQYF
TRBJ2-5 | few | NA | TRBV27 | TGTGCCAGCATGAGCGGGACAACCGAAGAGACCCAGTACTTC | CASMSGTTEETQYF
TRBJ1-3 | NA | NA | TRBV6-1 | TGTGCCAGCACAACGCCACCCTCTGGAAACACCATATATTTT | CASTTPPSGNTIYF
TRBJ1-2 | few | NA | TRBV2 | TGTGCCACTACCGGGACACAGTATGGCTACACCTTC | CATTGTQYGYTF
TRBJ2-7 | few | TRBD1 | TRBV6-6 | TGTGCCAGCAGAAACAGGGACAGTGACGAGCAGTACTTC | CASRNRDSDEQYF
TRBJ1-3 | NA | NA | TRBV9 | TGTGCCAGCAGCGTAGGCCCCTCTGGAAACACCATATATTTT | CASSVGPSGNTIYF
TRBJ2-6 | NA | NA | TRBV5-4 | TGTGCCAGCAGCGGGGAGGGGGCCAACGTCCTGACTTTC | CASSGEGANVLTF
TRBJ2-7 | NA | TRBD2 | TRBV5-1 | TGCGCCAGCAGCCCTTCAGCGGGGGCCAACTACGAGCAGTACTTC | CASSPSAGANYEQYF
TRBJ1-1 | few | NA | TRBV11-2 | TGTGCCAGCAGCCTTACGACAGGTAACACTGAAGCTTTCTTT | CASSLTTGNTEAFF
TRBJ1-2 | few | NA | TRBV14 | TGTGCCAGCAGCCTAGCCGGTAACTATGGCTACACCTTC | CASSLAGNYGYTF
TRBJ2-7 | few | NA | TRBV14 | TGTGCCAGCAGCCAAGTAACAGGGACCTCCTACGAGCAGTACTTC | CASSQVTGTSYEQYF
TRBJ1-2 | few | NA | TRBV27 | TGTGCCAGCAGTTTATCATTAGGGGCAGGGGCGGTGTTAGGCTACACCTTC | CASSLSLGAGAVLGYTF
TRBJ1-6 | NA | TRBD1 | TRBV19 | TGTGCCAGTAGTATTGGTGCAGGGGGGAATTCACCCCTCCACTTT | CASSIGAGGNSPLHF
TRBJ2-2 | NA | NA | TRBV6-6 | TGTGCCAGCAGTGGGGGGGCCTCCGGGGAGCTGTTTTTT | CASSGGASGELFF
TRBJ1-3 | few | NA | TRBV19 | TGTGCCAGTAGTATAAGGGGCTCTGGAAACACCATATATTTT | CASSIRGSGNTIYF
TRBJ1-2 | few | TRBD1 | TRBV7-9 | TGTGCCAGCAGCACCAGACAGGGCAACTATGGCTACACCTTC | CASSTRQGNYGYTF
TRBJ2-5 | NA | TRBD1 | TRBV6-1 | TGTGCCAGCAGCTGGGGACAGGGGAACCAAGAGACCCAGTACTTC | CASSWGQGNQETQYF
TRBJ1-4 | large | TRBD1 | TRBV19 | TGTGCCAGTAGAACGGGACAGGGTAATGAAAAACTGTTTTTT | CASRTGQGNEKLFF
TRBJ1-2 | NA | NA | TRBV5-1 | TGCGCCAGCAGCTTGCGGCTTGGGGGCAGACTCTTCGGTGGCTACACCTTC | CASSLRLGGRLFGGYTF
TRBJ2-7 | few | TRBD1 | TRBV19 | TGTGCCAGTAGTATGACGACAGGGGGCAGCTACGAGCAGTACTTC | CASSMTTGGSYEQYF
TRBJ1-1 | few | TRBD1 | TRBV11-2 | TGTGCCAGCAGCCGCCGGGACAGGAGGAACACTGAAGCTTTCTTT | CASSRRDRRNTEAFF
TRBJ1-2 | NA | TRBD1 | TRBV7-6 | TGTGCCAGCAGCTTAGTCCCCGCGGACAGGGCCAACTATGGCTACACCTTC | CASSLVPADRANYGYTF